This T cell receptor beta chain emerged from a study of blood T cell repertoires in COVID-19 (dated by TCRdb to 2020 to 2022). For the wider study: Samples from collaborators originated in the United States, Italy and Spain and spanned both the acute and convalescent phases of COVID-19. HLA class I and class II types, where available, came from metadata supplied by the sample provider rather than from assay-based typing. The repertoires were made available in a free public database intended to serve as a resource for research on the immune response to SARS-CoV-2. The prospective study material was composed of cDNA or gDNA derived from T cells, B-cell-depleted T cells, or PBMCs. Samples came from the ongoing ImmuneRACE study (first 160 participants) plus 1,254 subjects from 6 global collaborators. Nearly every sample came with metadata listing a de-identified subject ID, COVID-19 status, age in years and sex. The dataset comprised deeply sampled blood TCRbeta repertoires from subjects exposed to, actively infected with, or recovered from COVID-19.

Beyond this particular receptor, the publication reports: Clinical and demographic metadata were provided uncurated, with the amount varying by source and participant.

CDR1 SGHNT and CDR2 YYREEE are derived from the germline V gene (reference sequence). From the cysteine up to the phenylalanine, the CDR3 has a length of 13 residues. The CDR3 DNA has 39 bases and is translated from base 1. At the junction V is shortened by 1 base and J by 4 bases, with 8 bases in between. The immunoSEQ Assay, a bias-controlled multiplex PCR, was used to amplify TCRbeta CDR3 regions from genomic DNA. The study's processing was this. Nucleated cell counts per sample were estimated from amplification of reference gene primers within the assay. To quantify the absolute abundance of each unique TCRbeta CDR3 rearrangement, sequence reads were collapsed and filtered. Productive Simpson clonality was computed per sample as the square root of Simpson's diversity index over productive rearrangements. The table comes from immuneACCESS by way of TCRdb, which keeps in-frame sequences with V and J called. Part of the clones is missing from these tables; in studies checked, under half for an unresolved V gene and the rest for unknown reasons. Clone size and the V and J calls come from that table; the DNA yielded D and trimming. The sample profile shows about 270,000 clones; about 87% of them were found once. The ten largest clones take up around 3% of the sample.

Points on this clone: It has no known antigen specificity. One base away there is no much larger clone; base qualities are not given.

In the prospective study, participants were roughly 18 to 95 years old, resided in 25 or so geographic areas of the United States, and were enrolled through a virtual design. In the prospective study, cohorts were assigned on the basis of participant-reported clinical history obtained from a screening survey and a study questionnaire. ImmuneRACE Cohort 3 recovered participants were defined by two consecutive negative NP/OP PCR tests, healthcare professional clearance, or symptom resolution. In the prospective study, mobile phlebotomists collected whole blood, serum and a nasopharyngeal or oropharyngeal swab from each participant. Additional blood draws and questionnaires over a 2-month period could optionally be provided by prospective study participants. Prospective study blood samples were shipped either frozen or at room temperature before DNA extraction.

The chain was built from TRBV5-4 and TRBJ1-1, with no reliable assignment of the D segment. This TCR was recovered from a woman in her fifties or sixties who had recovered from COVID-19. The specimen sequenced was PBMCs or T cells enriched from blood (not recorded which). The DNA sequence follows: TGTGCCAGCAGCTTGTCCCGGGGCACTGAAGCTTTCTTT. Translation gives CASSLSRGTEAFF.